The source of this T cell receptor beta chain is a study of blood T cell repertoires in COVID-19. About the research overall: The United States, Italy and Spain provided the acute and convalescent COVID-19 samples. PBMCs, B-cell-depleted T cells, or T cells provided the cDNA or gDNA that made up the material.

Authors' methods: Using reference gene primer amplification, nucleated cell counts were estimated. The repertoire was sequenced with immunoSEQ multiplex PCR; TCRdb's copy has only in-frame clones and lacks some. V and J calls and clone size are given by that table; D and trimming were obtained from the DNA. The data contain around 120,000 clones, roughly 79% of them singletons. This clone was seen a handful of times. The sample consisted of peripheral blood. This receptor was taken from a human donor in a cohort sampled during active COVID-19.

CDR3 in amino acids: CASSVTNEQFF. For the CDR3, the DNA is TGTGCCAGCAGCGTGACAAATGAGCAGTTCTTC. This rearrangement joins TRBV21-1 to TRBJ2-1; the D call TRBD1 from the table was never checked on the DNA. TRBV21-1 is assigned pseudogene status. The CDR3 covers 11 residues.